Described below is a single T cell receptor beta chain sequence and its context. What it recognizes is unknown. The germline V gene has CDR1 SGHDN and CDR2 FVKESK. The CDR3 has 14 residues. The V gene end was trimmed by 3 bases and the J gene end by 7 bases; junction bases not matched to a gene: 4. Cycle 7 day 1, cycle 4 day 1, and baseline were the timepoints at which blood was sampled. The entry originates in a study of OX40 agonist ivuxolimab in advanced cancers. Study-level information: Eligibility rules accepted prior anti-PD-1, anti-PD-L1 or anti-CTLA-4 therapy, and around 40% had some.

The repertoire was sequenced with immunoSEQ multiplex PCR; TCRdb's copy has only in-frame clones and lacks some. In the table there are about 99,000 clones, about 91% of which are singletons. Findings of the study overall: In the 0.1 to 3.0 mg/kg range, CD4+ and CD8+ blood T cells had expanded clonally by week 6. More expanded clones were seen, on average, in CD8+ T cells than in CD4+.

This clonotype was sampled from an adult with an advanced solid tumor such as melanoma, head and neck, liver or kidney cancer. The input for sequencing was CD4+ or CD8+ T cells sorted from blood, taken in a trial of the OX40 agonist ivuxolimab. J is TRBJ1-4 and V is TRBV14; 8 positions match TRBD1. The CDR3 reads CASSQEQGGEKLFF. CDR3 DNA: TGTGCCAGCAGCCAGGAACAGGGGGGTGAAAAACTGTTTTTT.